This TCR beta chain originates from a study of post-analysis software for immune sequencing data. Study overall: As for disease course, relapsing-remitting, secondary progressive and progressive-relapsing multiple sclerosis were all included. Broader study findings: TRBV5-6, TRBV5-1 and TRBV20-1 were among several TRBV segments more frequent in patients than controls. Batch-mates among the samples co-clustered strongly by F measure. Multiple sclerosis patients had significantly lower normalized Chao1 diversity than controls.

This clonotype showed up just a few times. Antigen unknown. Germline lookup yields CDR1 MNHEY and CDR2 SVGAGI. The CDR3 consists of 15 residues. Included in the TCR beta cDNA libraries were unique molecular identifiers. Via MiXCR, TCRdb re-called the PCR reads, giving one row per CDR3 protein. Here the sample spans roughly 700,000 distinct CDR3 sequences, 25% to 30% being singletons. The sequencing sample was made of blood. This clonotype was obtained from a girl aged 5-17 years with multiple sclerosis. The rearrangement uses TRBV6-5 and TRBJ2-7; a possible D gene is TRBD1 (7 bases). The tail of the sequence fits TRBJ2-5 better, so the J call may be wrong. In nucleotides, the CDR3 is TGTGCCACCAGGGGGGCGAGGGGGCGCTCTGAGACCCAGTACTTC. It specifies CATRGARGRSETQYF.